The clone carrying this T cell receptor (beta chain) was seen ten or more times. The antigen is undetermined. The data originate from a study of neurological immune-mediated disorders. Findings and limits, study-wide: The study found the most TCR clonal expansion in HTLV-1-associated myelopathy and the least in multiple sclerosis, below healthy controls. No expanded-clone CDR3 amino acid sequence recurred across subjects, suggesting private TCR-beta repertoires.

Time point meaning: technical triplicate 3. cDNA synthesis was performed by 5'RACE with 10-nucleotide random UMIs. Sequencing of 15-18 subjects in each run yielded over 170 million TCR-beta sequences. TCRdb independently ran MiXCR on the 5' RACE reads; one entry per CDR3 protein. The data show tens of thousands of distinct CDR3 sequences, with about 16% seen just once and around 5% held by the top ten. The TCR originated in a female donor with HTLV-1-associated myelopathy (HAM/TSP). The sample was CD4+ T cells from blood.

For the CDR3, the DNA is TGTGCCAGCAGCTTAGGGGCCAGGGGGCTTGATGAAGCTTTCTTT. Translation: CASSLGARGLDEAFF. V and J are TRBV7-6 and TRBJ1-1; 8 nucleotides align to TRBD1. Trimming took 1 base from V and 7 from J; bases not matched to a gene: 8. CDR1 and CDR2 from the germline V gene are SGHVS and FNYEAQ. This CDR3 is built from 15 residues.